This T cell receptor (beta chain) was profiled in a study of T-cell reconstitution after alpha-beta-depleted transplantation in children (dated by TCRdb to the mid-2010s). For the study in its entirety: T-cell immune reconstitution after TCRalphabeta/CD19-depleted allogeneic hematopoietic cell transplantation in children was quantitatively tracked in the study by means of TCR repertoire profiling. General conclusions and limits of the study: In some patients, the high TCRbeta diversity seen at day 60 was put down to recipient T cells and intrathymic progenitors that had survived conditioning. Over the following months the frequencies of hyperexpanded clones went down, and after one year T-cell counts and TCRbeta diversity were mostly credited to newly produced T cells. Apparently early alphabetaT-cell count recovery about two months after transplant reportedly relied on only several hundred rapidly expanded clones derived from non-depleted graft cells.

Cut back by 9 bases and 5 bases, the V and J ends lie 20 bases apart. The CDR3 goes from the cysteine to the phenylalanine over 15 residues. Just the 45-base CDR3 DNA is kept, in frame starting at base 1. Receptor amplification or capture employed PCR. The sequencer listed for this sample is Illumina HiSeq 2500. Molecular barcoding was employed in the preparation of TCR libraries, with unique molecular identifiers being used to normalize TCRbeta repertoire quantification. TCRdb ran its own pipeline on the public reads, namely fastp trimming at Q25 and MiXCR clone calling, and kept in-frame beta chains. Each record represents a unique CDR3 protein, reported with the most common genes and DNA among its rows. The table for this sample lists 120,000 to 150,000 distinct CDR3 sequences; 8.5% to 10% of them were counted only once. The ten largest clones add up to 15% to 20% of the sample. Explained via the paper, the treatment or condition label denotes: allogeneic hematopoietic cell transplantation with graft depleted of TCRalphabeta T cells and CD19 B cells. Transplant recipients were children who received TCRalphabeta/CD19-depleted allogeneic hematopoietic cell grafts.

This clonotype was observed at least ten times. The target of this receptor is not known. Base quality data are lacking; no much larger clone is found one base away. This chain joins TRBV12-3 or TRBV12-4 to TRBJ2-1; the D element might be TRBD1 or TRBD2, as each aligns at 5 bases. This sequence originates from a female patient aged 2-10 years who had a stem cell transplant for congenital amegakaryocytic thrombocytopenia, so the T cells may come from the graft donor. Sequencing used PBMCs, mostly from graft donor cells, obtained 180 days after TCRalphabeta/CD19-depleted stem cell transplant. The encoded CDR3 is CASKPGRKRNNEQFF. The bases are TGTGCCAGTAAACCGGGGCGCAAACGAAACAATGAGCAGTTCTTC.